This TCR beta chain emerged from a study of blood T cell repertoires in COVID-19. At the level of the study: The cDNA or gDNA used as material had been derived from T cells, B-cell-depleted T cells, or PBMCs.

The germline V and J ends were trimmed by 4 bases and 0 bases, with 20 bases remaining between them. Germline V gene lookup returns CDR1 GTSNPN and CDR2 SVGIG (reference sequence). CDR3 length: 17 amino acids. Only in-frame clones appear in the TCRdb table, and some are missing; sequencing was by immunoSEQ multiplex PCR. The sample shows more than 100,000 clones, roughly 85% of them seen only once. V is TRBV30 and J is TRBJ2-3; weak D call: TRBD2 (5 bases). The sequence derives from a man aged 35 to 55 with acute or convalescent COVID-19. Input material: peripheral blood. This CDR3 reads CAWTPGVGFTSTDTQYF. The CDR3 DNA reads as TGTGCCTGGACCCCCGGGGTGGGATTCACTAGCACAGATACGCAGTATTTT.